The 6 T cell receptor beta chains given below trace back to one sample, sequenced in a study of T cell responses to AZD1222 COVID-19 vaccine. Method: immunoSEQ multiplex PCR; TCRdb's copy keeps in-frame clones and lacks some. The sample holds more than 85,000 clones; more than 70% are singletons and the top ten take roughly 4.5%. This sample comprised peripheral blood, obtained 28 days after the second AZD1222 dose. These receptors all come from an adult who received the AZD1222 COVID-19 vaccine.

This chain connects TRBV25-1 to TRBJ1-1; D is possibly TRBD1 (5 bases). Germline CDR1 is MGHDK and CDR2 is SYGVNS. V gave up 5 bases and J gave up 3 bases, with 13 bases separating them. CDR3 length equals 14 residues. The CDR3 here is CASSFEGMDTEAFF. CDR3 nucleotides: TGTGCCAGCAGTTTCGAGGGGATGGACACTGAAGCTTTCTTT.

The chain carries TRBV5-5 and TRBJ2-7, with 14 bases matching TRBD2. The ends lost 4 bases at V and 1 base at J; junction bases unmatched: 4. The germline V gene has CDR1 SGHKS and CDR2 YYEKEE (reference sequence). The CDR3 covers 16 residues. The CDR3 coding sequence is TGTGCCAGCAGCCAGGGACTAGCGGGAGCATCCTACGAGCAGTACTTC. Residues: CASSQGLAGASYEQYF.

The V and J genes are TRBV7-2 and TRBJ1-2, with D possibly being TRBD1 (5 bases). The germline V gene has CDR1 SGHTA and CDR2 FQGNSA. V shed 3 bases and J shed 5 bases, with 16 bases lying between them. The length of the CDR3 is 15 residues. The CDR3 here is CASSLEPKGKYGYTF. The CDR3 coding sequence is TGTGCCAGCAGCTTGGAACCCAAGGGGAAGTATGGCTACACCTTC. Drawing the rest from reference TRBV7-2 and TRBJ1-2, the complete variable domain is GAGVSQSPSNKVTEKGKDVELRCDPISGHTALYWYRQSLGQGLEFLIYFQGNSAPDKSGLPSDRFSAERTGGSVSTLTIQRTQQEDSAVYLCASSLEPKGKYGYTFGSGTRLTVV.

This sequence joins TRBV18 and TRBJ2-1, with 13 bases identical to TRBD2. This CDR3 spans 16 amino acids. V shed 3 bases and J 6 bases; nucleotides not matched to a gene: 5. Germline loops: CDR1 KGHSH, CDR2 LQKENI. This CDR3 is CASSPELAGGRNEQFF. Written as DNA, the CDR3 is TGTGCCAGCTCACCCGAACTAGCGGGGGGGCGCAATGAGCAGTTCTTC.

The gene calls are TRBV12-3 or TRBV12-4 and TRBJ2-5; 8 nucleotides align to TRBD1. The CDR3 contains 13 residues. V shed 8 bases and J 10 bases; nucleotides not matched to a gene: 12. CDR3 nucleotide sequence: TGTGCCAGCGGTTATGGGGCAGGGGGCAACCAGTACTTC. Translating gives CASGYGAGGNQYF.

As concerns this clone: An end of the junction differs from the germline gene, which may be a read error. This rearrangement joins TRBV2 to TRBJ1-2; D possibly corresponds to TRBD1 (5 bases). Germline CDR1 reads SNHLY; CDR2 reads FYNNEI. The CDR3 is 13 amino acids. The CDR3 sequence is CASSEGVNYGYTF. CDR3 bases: TGTGCCAGCAGCGAAGGGGTTAACTATGGCTACACCTTC.